The next 24 T cell receptor beta chains were all read from a single sample in a study of CD8 T cells in Susac syndrome. Random hexamers primed reverse transcription of roughly 0.5 to 1 ug RNA. MiXCR was run by TCRdb on the immunoSEQ multiplex PCR reads, yielding one entry per CDR3 protein. The table lists approximately 300,000 distinct CDR3 sequences, 85% of them singletons. The specimen sequenced was CD8+ T cells from PBMCs. These TCRs come from a human donor with multiple sclerosis.

V and J are TRBV7-2 and TRBJ2-1; D possibly corresponds to TRBD2 (5 bases). CDR1 is SGHTA and CDR2 is FQGNSA in the germline V gene. CDR3 length: 14 amino acids. V lost 0 bases to trimming and J lost 9 bases, with 12 bases between them. CDR3 coding DNA: TGTGCCAGCAGCTTAGCACTAGACCCGGGTGAGCAGTTCTTC. Its translation: CASSLALDPGEQFF. Together with reference TRBV7-2 and TRBJ2-1, the CDR3 gives the full variable domain: GAGVSQSPSNKVTEKGKDVELRCDPISGHTALYWYRQSLGQGLEFLIYFQGNSAPDKSGLPSDRFSAERTGGSVSTLTIQRTQQEDSAVYLCASSLALDPGEQFFGPGTRLTVL.

This clonotype was seen once. The chain has TRBV19 and TRBJ1-5, with D uncertain. The CDR3 runs to 15 residues. Trimming left V 8 bases short and J 0 bases short, with 14 bases between. Germline assignment: CDR1 LNHDA and CDR2 SQIVND (reference sequence). This CDR3 is CASRVSVYSNQPQHF. The CDR3 DNA sequence: TGTGCCAGTCGCGTAAGCGTTTATAGCAATCAGCCCCAGCATTTT.

The chain combines TRBV19 with TRBJ1-2; perhaps TRBD1 as D (6 bases). Germline values: CDR1 LNHDA, CDR2 SQIVND (reference sequence). Trimming shortened V by 4 bases and J by 2 bases, and 14 bases separated the two germline ends. The CDR3 extends over 15 amino acids. The CDR3 spells CASSTRQDLNYGYTF. CDR3 in DNA: TGTGCCAGTAGTACCCGACAGGATTTAAACTATGGCTACACCTTC.

The gene calls are TRBV28 and TRBJ1-2; D is possibly TRBD1 (5 bases). This CDR3 contains 13 residues. Germline CDR1 and CDR2: MDHEN and SYDVKM. V lost 7 bases and J 4 bases, leaving 13 bases between the germline ends. DNA of the CDR3: TGTGCCAGCATACCACTGGGGGGCTATGGCTACACCTTC. Amino acid sequence: CASIPLGGYGYTF.

This chain connects TRBV28 to TRBJ2-7; D unresolved. The germline V and J ends were trimmed by 1 base and 2 bases, with 12 bases remaining between them. The germline V gene encodes CDR1 MDHEN and CDR2 SYDVKM. The CDR3 loop spans 15 amino acids. The CDR3, as DNA: TGTGCCAGCAGTTTATTTTCCGGGCTCCCCTACGAGCAGTACTTC. Amino acids: CASSLFSGLPYEQYF.

The V gene is TRBV27, the J gene TRBJ1-2; 9 nucleotides agree with TRBD1. The CDR3 runs to 15 residues. V was pared by 5 bases and J by 4 bases, with 8 bases of the junction left unmatched. CDR1 MNHEY and CDR2 SMNVEV come from the germline V gene (reference sequence). CDR3 sequence reads: CASSHTGGDGYGYTF. As DNA, the CDR3 is TGTGCCAGCAGTCATACAGGGGGCGACGGCTATGGCTACACCTTC.

The CDR3 protein is CASSEAVEVGYGYTF. CDR3 in DNA: TGTGCCAGCAGTGAAGCGGTGGAGGTCGGCTATGGCTACACCTTC. V is TRBV6-1 and J is TRBJ1-2; D is undetermined. The CDR3 length is 15 residues. The V and J ends lost 0 bases and 4 bases respectively, with 12 bases between them. Germline-derived CDR1 and CDR2 are MNHNS and SASEGT.

This chain links TRBV4-2 with TRBJ2-3; TRBD2 agrees at 11 bases. The junction had 11 bases not matched to a gene; V was cut back by 0 bases and J by 6 bases. This CDR3 region has 18 residues. In germline, CDR1 is LGHNA, CDR2 YNFKEQ. CDR3 sequence (DNA): TGTGCCAGCAGCCAAGATGGCCTTGTAGCGGGAGGGCCCGATACGCAGTATTTT. This sequence encodes CASSQDGLVAGGPDTQYF.

The rearrangement joins TRBV20-1 to TRBJ2-1; the D gene is possibly TRBD2 (5 bases). The CDR3 has 14 amino acids. V lost 6 bases and J lost 5, with 17 bases in between. The germline gives CDR1 DFQATT, CDR2 SNEGSKA (reference sequence). The chain's CDR3 is CSATPGWENNEQFF. The CDR3 bases are TGCAGTGCAACGCCTGGCTGGGAGAACAATGAGCAGTTCTTC.

The chain recombines TRBV27 with TRBJ2-7, with TRBD1 matching 7 bases. CDR3 length: 13 residues. V was clipped by 5 bases and J by 4 bases; unmatched bases: 5. From germline, CDR1 is MNHEY and CDR2 SMNVEV (reference sequence). CDR3 nucleotide sequence: TGTGCCAGCAGTGCCGACAGGGTATACGAGCAGTACTTC. Residues: CASSADRVYEQYF.

V is TRBV11-2 and J is TRBJ2-7; a possible D gene is TRBD2 (7 bases). V shed 4 bases and J shed 0 bases, with 13 bases lying between them. This CDR3 has 15 residues. Germline-derived CDR1 and CDR2 are SGHAT and FQNNGV. CDR3 in amino acids: CASSSSGGLSYEQYF. CDR3 bases: TGTGCCAGCAGCTCGTCGGGGGGCCTCTCCTACGAGCAGTACTTC.

V is TRBV5-6 and J is TRBJ2-4, with D perhaps assigned TRBD1 or TRBD2 (5 bases each). V shed 1 base and J shed 0 bases, with 23 bases lying between them. The germline CDR1 and CDR2 sequences are SGHDT and YYEEEE. The CDR3 loop spans 20 amino acids. CDR3 DNA: TGTGCCAGCAGCTTGTGGTCGGGACCCCAAGTTGGGTTAGCCAAAAACATTCAGTACTTC. Amino acids: CASSLWSGPQVGLAKNIQYF.

The CDR3 bases are TGTGCCACCAGGGGACTGAGCTCCTACAATGAGCAGTTCTTC. Encoded protein: CATRGLSSYNEQFF. The chain is built from TRBV15 and TRBJ2-1; D might be TRBD2 (6 bases). The V gene lost 6 bases and the J gene lost 0 bases, with 9 bases spanning the gap. The germline V gene encodes CDR1 LNHNV and CDR2 YYDKDF (reference sequence). The CDR3 runs 14 residues.

This clonotype is a singleton in its sample. J is TRBJ1-1 and V is TRBV5-1, with 9 bases aligning to TRBD1. Germline CDR1 and CDR2: SGHRS and YFSETQ. The CDR3 length is 19 residues. With V trimmed by 3 bases and J by 2 bases, 17 bases remained unmatched. This CDR3 is CASSSGEQGARGENTEAFF. Here the CDR3 DNA reads TGCGCCAGCAGCTCGGGGGAACAGGGGGCGCGAGGTGAAAACACTGAAGCTTTCTTT.

The chain uses TRBV27 and TRBJ2-7; D is perhaps TRBD2 (6 bases). V was shortened by 4 bases and J by 2 bases, with 12 bases between the two germline ends. Germline V CDR1 and CDR2: MNHEY, SMNVEV (reference sequence). The CDR3 has 14 residues. DNA for the CDR3: TGTGCCAGCAGTTCGGGACTTCGAGCCTACGAGCAGTACTTC. It codes for CASSSGLRAYEQYF.

Written as DNA, the CDR3 is TGTGCCAGCAGCCCCCGGACAGGGGGCCGCTCCTACGAGCAGTACTTC. This codes for CASSPRTGGRSYEQYF. The chain uses TRBV7-9 and TRBJ2-7, with 11 bases that match TRBD1. The CDR3 covers 16 residues. Germline CDR1 is SEHNR and CDR2 is FQNEAQ (reference sequence). Trimming cost V 5 bases and J 0 bases; bases outside gene matches: 6.

This clonotype has just one count. The CDR3 loop is CASSPEWNEQFF. DNA of the CDR3: TGTGCCAGCAGCCCTGAGTGGAATGAGCAGTTCTTC. The V call is TRBV12-3 or TRBV12-4, the J call TRBJ2-1; no clear D. The CDR3 is 12 amino acids. V was cut by 6 bases and J by 7 bases, with 10 bases left in between.

The J gene is TRBJ2-1, the V gene TRBV7-9, with 13 bases lining up with TRBD2. The CDR3 has 15 amino acids. Germline V gene data show CDR1 as SEHNR and CDR2 as FQNEAQ (reference sequence). J was trimmed by 6 bases and V by 11 bases; bases with no gene match: 10. DNA for the CDR3: TGTGCCGAAAACCCGACTAGCGGGAGGATCAATGAGCAGTTCTTC. Residues: CAENPTSGRINEQFF.

V is TRBV12-5 and J is TRBJ2-7; 7 bases are shared with TRBD1. V trimming: 4 bases; J trimming: 0 bases; junction bases outside the gene matches: 0. Germline assignment: CDR1 LGHNT and CDR2 FRNRAP. This CDR3 is 13 amino acids long. The CDR3 nucleotides are TGTGCTAGTGGTTGGGACAGCTCCTACGAGCAGTACTTC. This encodes CASGWDSSYEQYF.

This rearrangement joins TRBV14 to TRBJ2-7; 7 bases align to TRBD2. Trimming cost V 3 bases and J 3 bases; bases outside gene matches: 8. The V gene's germline CDR1 is SGHDN and CDR2 FVKESK. The CDR3 covers 15 residues. The CDR3 DNA reads as TGTGCCAGCAGCCATGGCGGGAGTGGAAGCTACGAGCAGTACTTC. Translated, it gives CASSHGGSGSYEQYF.

The gene calls are TRBV6-2 or TRBV6-3 and TRBJ2-1; D gene ambiguous. CDR1 is MNHEY and CDR2 is SVGEGT in the germline V gene. V lost 6 bases and J lost 5, with 14 bases in between. The CDR3 loop spans 14 amino acids. The chain's CDR3 is CASRLNDLDNEQFF. As DNA, the CDR3 is TGTGCCAGCAGACTTAATGACCTTGACAATGAGCAGTTCTTC.

This clonotype appeared a few times. V and J are TRBV11-2 and TRBJ2-1, with 10 nucleotides matching TRBD2. Trimming at V came to 4 bases and at J to 7 bases, leaving 10 bases not matched to a gene. CDR1 SGHAT and CDR2 FQNNGV come from the germline V gene. CDR3 length: 16 amino acids. Written as DNA, the CDR3 is TGTGCCAGCAGCTCCTGGAGCGGGAGGGCTGTGAATGAGCAGTTCTTC. Protein: CASSSWSGRAVNEQFF.

The V call is TRBV5-1, the J call TRBJ2-1; D gene uncertain. The CDR3 consists of 12 residues. Germline V gene sequence: CDR1 SGHRS, CDR2 YFSETQ. The V and J ends lost 1 base and 9 bases respectively, with 8 bases between them. Here the CDR3 reads CASSLKAGEQFF. CDR3 sequence (DNA): TGCGCCAGCAGCTTGAAAGCTGGTGAGCAGTTCTTC.

This sequence joins TRBV10-1 and TRBJ2-7; D gene ambiguous. The CDR3 spans 14 residues. The germline V gene has CDR1 WNHNN and CDR2 SYGVQD (reference sequence). V was trimmed by 0 bases and J by 2 bases, leaving 8 bases between them. The CDR3 coding sequence is TGCGCCAGCAGTGAGTCGATTCATCCCTACGAGCAGTACTTC. It yields the protein CASSESIHPYEQYF.